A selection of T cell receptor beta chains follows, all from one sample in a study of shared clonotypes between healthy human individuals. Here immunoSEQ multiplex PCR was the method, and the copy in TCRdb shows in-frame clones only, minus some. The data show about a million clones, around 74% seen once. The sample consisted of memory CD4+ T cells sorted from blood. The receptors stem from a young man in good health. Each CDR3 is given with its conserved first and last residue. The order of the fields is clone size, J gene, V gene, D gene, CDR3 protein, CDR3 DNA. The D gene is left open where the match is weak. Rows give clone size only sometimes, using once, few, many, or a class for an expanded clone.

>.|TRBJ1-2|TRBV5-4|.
CASSPQGSYGYTF
TGTGCCAGCAGCCCACAGGGTTCCTATGGCTACACCTTC
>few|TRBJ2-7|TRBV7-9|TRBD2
CASSLVLLAADRSTYEQYF
TGTGCCAGCAGCTTAGTATTACTAGCGGCAGACCGATCCACCTACGAGCAGTACTTC
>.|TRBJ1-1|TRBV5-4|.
CASSLPGDYNTEAFF
TGTGCCAGCAGCTTGCCCGGGGATTATAACACTGAAGCTTTCTTT
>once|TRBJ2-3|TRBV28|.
CASSFLPGATQYF
TGTGCCAGCAGTTTCCTTCCCGGTGCTACGCAGTATTTT
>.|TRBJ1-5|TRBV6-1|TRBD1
CASSATGSNQPQHF
TGTGCCAGCAGTGCGACAGGGAGCAATCAGCCCCAGCATTTT
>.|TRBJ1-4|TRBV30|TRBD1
CAWGLGQGKNEKLFF
TGTGCCTGGGGCCTAGGACAGGGGAAGAATGAAAAACTGTTTTTT
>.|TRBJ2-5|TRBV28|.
CASSLRGTYQETQYF
TGTGCCAGCAGTTTACGGGGGACTTACCAAGAGACCCAGTACTTC
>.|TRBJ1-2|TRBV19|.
CASRRWGGLDGYTF
TGTGCCAGTAGGCGATGGGGGGGTCTCGACGGCTACACCTTC
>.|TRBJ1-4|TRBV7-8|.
CASRAGGVTNEKLFF
TGTGCCAGCAGGGCTGGGGGAGTAACTAATGAAAAACTGTTTTTT
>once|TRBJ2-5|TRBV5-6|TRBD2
CASSSPGLAGQETQYF
TGTGCCAGCAGCTCGCCGGGACTAGCGGGCCAAGAGACCCAGTACTTC
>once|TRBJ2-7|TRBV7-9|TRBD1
CASSPGTGSGEQYF
TGTGCCAGCAGCCCCGGGACAGGGTCCGGCGAGCAGTACTTC
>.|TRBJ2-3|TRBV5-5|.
CASSLDRQISTDTQYF
TGTGCCAGCAGCTTGGATCGGCAGATAAGCACAGATACGCAGTATTTT
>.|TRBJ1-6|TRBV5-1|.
CASSLDVYSPLHF
TGCGCCAGCAGCTTGGACGTTTATTCACCCCTCCACTTT
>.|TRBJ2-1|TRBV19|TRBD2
CASTSRTSGNLEQFF
TGTGCCAGTACTTCCCGGACTAGCGGGAATCTTGAGCAGTTCTTC
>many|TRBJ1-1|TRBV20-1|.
CSAPRTGEAFF
TGCAGTGCCCCAAGGACGGGTGAAGCTTTCTTT
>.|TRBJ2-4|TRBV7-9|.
CASSLGTVNIQYF
TGTGCCAGCAGCCTGGGGACCGTGAACATTCAGTACTTC
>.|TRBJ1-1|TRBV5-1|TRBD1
CASSLVGTGGATEAFF
TGCGCCAGCAGCTTGGTCGGGACAGGGGGTGCCACTGAAGCTTTCTTT
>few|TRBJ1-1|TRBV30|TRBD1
CAWRVQGGTEAFF
TGTGCCTGGAGAGTCCAGGGGGGGACTGAAGCTTTCTTT
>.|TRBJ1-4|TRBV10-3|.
CAISTGGTNEKLFF
TGTGCCATCAGCACTGGGGGGACTAATGAAAAACTGTTTTTT
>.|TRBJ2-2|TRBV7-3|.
CASSQKSRGTGELFF
TGTGCCAGCAGCCAAAAGAGCCGGGGGACCGGGGAGCTGTTTTTT